These 3 T cell receptor beta chains were sequenced from one sample in a study of T cell clonotyping in hematopoietic cell transplantation. The method was immunoSEQ multiplex PCR; TCRdb's version includes in-frame clones alone and lacks a portion of them. The profile shows around 2,000 clones, roughly 92% of them singletons. Here the sequenced sample was peripheral blood mononuclear cells, taken 30 days after allogeneic stem cell transplant. These receptors came from a female patient aged 50-60 years who had an allogeneic stem cell transplant from a related donor, so the T cells may come from the graft donor. Some clones in this sample may be carry-over from other donors' samples.

This clone showed up just once. The junction departs from the called germline gene at one end, perhaps through a read error. The chain uses TRBV23-1 and TRBJ2-7; 9 nucleotides align to TRBD1. TRBV23-1 qualifies as an ORF whose function is uncertain. The CDR3 is made up of 13 amino acids. The CDR3 bases are TGCGCCAGCCCCCCGGGACAGGGACACGAGCGGTACTTC. Protein sequence: CASPPGQGHERYF.

This rearrangement joins TRBV2 to TRBJ2-5; 12 bases line up with TRBD2. Germline V gives CDR1 SNHLY, CDR2 FYNNEI. The trim removed 9 bases at V and 5 bases at J, leaving 7 bases unmatched. The length of the CDR3 is 14 residues. In DNA, the CDR3 is TGTGCCAGAGCTAGCGGGAGGGCCGGGGAGACCCAGTACTTC. Protein sequence: CARASGRAGETQYF. Filled out from reference TRBV2 and TRBJ2-5, the complete variable domain reads EPEVTQTPSHQVTQMGQEVILRCVPISNHLYFYWYRQILGQKVEFLVSFYNNEISEKSEIFDDQFSVERPDGSNFTLKIRSTKLEDSAMYFCARASGRAGETQYFGPGTRLLVL.

This clone was recorded only once. The junction shows a germline mismatch at one end, possibly a read error. The CDR3 DNA is TGTGCCAGCAGACCCGAAAAGGGGACAGGGGGTTTCGTTCCGATCTTC. It encodes CASRPEKGTGGFVPIF. The V and J genes are TRBV7-9 and TRBJ2-7, with 11 bases matching TRBD1. CDR3 length: 16 amino acids. Germline V gene sequence: CDR1 SEHNR, CDR2 FQNEAQ (reference sequence).